These 26 T cell receptor beta chains came from one sample sequenced in a study of graft-versus-host responses after intestinal transplantation. Tissue from the graft was processed to free its intraepithelial and lamina propria lymphocytes. Libraries were prepared by immunoSEQ multiplex PCR; TCRdb keeps only in-frame clonotypes and omits some of them. The table includes some 66,000 clones, around nine tenths detected once. Sequencing was performed on ileum tissue, taken 350 to 400 days after transplant. The source is a human patient who received an intestinal transplant, so some T cells may come from the graft donor.

As regards this clone: Distinct nucleotide sequences in the sample also encode this CDR3. The chain combines TRBV9 with TRBJ2-5, with TRBD2 matching over 7 bases. With 0 bases clipped from V and 3 bases from J, the junction kept 2 bases outside the gene matches. The CDR3 is 14 amino acids. Germline V gene sequence: CDR1 SGDLS, CDR2 YYNGEE. CDR3 bases: TGTGCCAGCAGCGTAGGGCTAGCGGAAGAGACCCAGTACTTC. It specifies CASSVGLAEETQYF.

The CDR3 DNA reads as TGTGCCATCAGTGAGTCAGGGGGCGGCCAGAACACTGAAGCTTTCTTT. As protein: CAISESGGGQNTEAFF. The chain recombines TRBV10-3 with TRBJ1-1; 7 bases match TRBD1. J gave up 1 base and V 0 bases, and 5 bases lay outside the gene matches. The V gene's germline CDR1 is ENHRY and CDR2 SYGVKD. The CDR3 consists of 16 residues.

This chain links TRBV6-1 with TRBJ1-4; no clear D. This CDR3 spans 17 amino acids. The germline V and J ends were trimmed by 2 bases and 0 bases, with 13 bases remaining between them. Germline loops: CDR1 MNHNS, CDR2 SASEGT. In nucleotides, the CDR3 is TGTGCCAGCAGTGAAAGGCAGGCAATTGCAACTAATGAAAAACTGTTTTTT. It yields the protein CASSERQAIATNEKLFF.

The V gene is TRBV18, the J gene TRBJ1-1, with 7 bases aligning to TRBD1. With V trimmed by 3 bases and J by 11 bases, 6 bases remained unmatched. Germline V gene data show CDR1 as KGHSH and CDR2 as LQKENI. The length of the CDR3 is 12 residues. CDR3 sequence: CASSPEGAGAFF. The CDR3 DNA reads TGTGCCAGCTCACCCGAGGGGGCAGGGGCTTTCTTT. Filled out from reference TRBV18 and TRBJ1-1, the complete variable domain reads NAGVMQNPRHLVRRRGQEARLRCSPMKGHSHVYWYRQLPEEGLKFMVYLQKENIIDESGMPKERFSAEFPKEGPSILRIQQVVRGDSAAYFCASSPEGAGAFFGQGTRLTVV.

The rearrangement links TRBV19 to TRBJ1-4, with unresolved D. The V end was cut by 3 bases, the J end by 6 bases, with 8 bases between. In germline, CDR1 is LNHDA, CDR2 SQIVND (reference sequence). The CDR3 totals 13 residues. The CDR3 loop reads CASSIRADEKLFF. For the CDR3, the DNA is TGTGCCAGTAGTATCCGGGCCGATGAAAAACTGTTTTTT.

The chain has TRBV11-2 and TRBJ2-7, with 10 bases identical to TRBD2. The CDR3 extends over 16 amino acids. Germline V gene sequence: CDR1 SGHAT, CDR2 FQNNGV. V gave up 1 base and J gave up 2 bases; unmatched junction bases: 5. The CDR3 region has the DNA TGTGCCAGCAGCTTAGGGCCAGCGGGGGGGACCTACGAGCAGTACTTC. It translates to CASSLGPAGGTYEQYF. The full variable domain, completed using reference TRBV11-2 and TRBJ2-7, is EAGVAQSPRYKIIEKRQSVAFWCNPISGHATLYWYQQILGQGPKLLIQFQNNGVVDDSQLPKDRFSAERLKGVDSTLKIQPAKLEDSAVYLCASSLGPAGGTYEQYFGPGTRLTVT.

This chain links TRBV2 with TRBJ2-5; no firm D call. Germline values: CDR1 SNHLY, CDR2 FYNNEI. This CDR3 is built from 13 residues. Trimming stripped 3 bases from V and 1 base from J, with 6 bases between. DNA for the CDR3: TGTGCCAGCAGTGAGATGGGCCAAGAGACCCAGTACTTC. Protein sequence: CASSEMGQETQYF.

DNA for the CDR3: TGTGCCAGCAGAACCTTCCGGGTCCAGAACACCGGGGAGCTGTTTTTT. Encoded protein: CASRTFRVQNTGELFF. The chain has TRBV28 and TRBJ2-2; D uncertain. The V gene's germline CDR1 is MDHEN and CDR2 SYDVKM. The ends were cut back, 6 bases at V and 1 base at J, with 15 bases in the middle. The CDR3 is made up of 16 amino acids.

The chain recombines TRBV4-1 with TRBJ2-3; 9 bases align to TRBD2. The CDR3 is made up of 15 amino acids. V shed 1 base and J 1 base; nucleotides not matched to a gene: 0. Germline CDR1 and CDR2: MGHRA and YSYEKL. In DNA form, the CDR3 reads TGCGCCAGCAGCCAAGTAGCGGGAGGCACAGATACGCAGTATTTT. Translation: CASSQVAGGTDTQYF.

The CDR3 sequence is CSARAGGLTGELFF. The CDR3 coding sequence is TGCAGCGCCCGAGCGGGAGGGCTCACCGGGGAGCTGTTTTTT. The genes are TRBV29-1 and TRBJ2-2, with 10 nucleotides matching TRBD2. The CDR3 is made up of 14 amino acids. The germline gives CDR1 SQVTM, CDR2 ANQGSEA. V lost 7 bases to trimming and J lost 4 bases; unmatched junction nucleotides: 6.

This chain links TRBV4-1 with TRBJ2-3; D unclear. Germline CDR1 reads MGHRA; CDR2 reads YSYEKL. The V and J ends lost 1 base and 4 bases respectively, with 12 bases between them. The CDR3 has 15 amino acids. CDR3 sequence (DNA): TGCGCCAGCAGCCAAGGGATGCGCGGTTCAGATACGCAGTATTTT. Its translation: CASSQGMRGSDTQYF.

The V gene is TRBV7-8, the J gene TRBJ1-4, with 7 bases fitting TRBD1. The junction had 19 bases not matched to a gene; V was cut back by 7 bases and J by 8 bases. This CDR3 has 17 amino acids. Germline V gene data show CDR1 as SGHVS and CDR2 as FQNEAQ. In nucleotides, the CDR3 is TGTGCCAGCACCCCGCAGGGGGAGGGGGACCGGGGAGAAAAACTGTTTTTT. Translation: CASTPQGEGDRGEKLFF.

The chain recombines TRBV29-1 with TRBJ1-2; 8 positions agree with TRBD1. The V segment lost 4 bases and the J segment 6 bases; nucleotides outside the gene matches: 1. Germline V gene data show CDR1 as SQVTM and CDR2 as ANQGSEA. This CDR3 is 11 amino acids long. Here the CDR3 DNA reads TGCAGCGTTGGGGACAGGAATGGCTACACCTTC. Protein sequence: CSVGDRNGYTF.

This chain joins TRBV25-1 and TRBJ2-7, with D unresolved. This CDR3 has 13 residues. Germline V gives CDR1 MGHDK, CDR2 SYGVNS. The germline V and J ends were trimmed by 0 bases and 3 bases, with 6 bases remaining between them. The CDR3: CASSEYAIYEQYF. CDR3 nucleotides: TGTGCCAGCAGTGAATACGCAATCTACGAGCAGTACTTC.

V and J are TRBV18 and TRBJ2-1, with 8 nucleotides matching TRBD2. Trimming at V came to 0 bases and at J to 6 bases, leaving 7 bases not matched to a gene. This CDR3 region has 16 residues. CDR1 KGHSH and CDR2 LQKENI come from the germline V gene. The CDR3 loop reads CASSPPWLAGLNEQFF. The DNA of the CDR3 is TGTGCCAGCTCACCACCGTGGCTAGCGGGCCTCAATGAGCAGTTCTTC.

The V gene is TRBV6-6, the J gene TRBJ1-1, with 7 bases lining up with TRBD1. This CDR3 region has 12 residues. Germline V gives CDR1 MNHNY, CDR2 SVGAGI (reference sequence). V dropped 5 bases and J dropped 7; count of bases not matched to a gene: 4. This CDR3 reads CASSTQGIEAFF. CDR3 sequence (DNA): TGTGCCAGCAGTACACAGGGGATTGAAGCTTTCTTT.

The rearrangement uses TRBV18 and TRBJ1-1; D remains ambiguous. V was pared by 6 bases and J by 0 bases, with 8 bases between. This CDR3 has 13 amino acids. The germline CDR1 and CDR2 sequences are KGHSH and LQKENI. CDR3 protein: CASSTSMNTEAFF. In DNA, the CDR3 is TGTGCCAGCTCTACCTCTATGAACACTGAAGCTTTCTTT.

The J gene is TRBJ2-1, the V gene TRBV10-2; 11 bases are a match to TRBD2. Germline CDR1 reads WSHSY; CDR2 reads SAAADI. With V trimmed by 0 bases and J by 6 bases, 1 base remained unmatched. The CDR3 totals 15 residues. The CDR3 sequence: CASSESSGGANEQFF. As DNA, the CDR3 is TGCGCCAGCAGTGAGTCTAGCGGGGGGGCCAATGAGCAGTTCTTC.

Regarding this clone: Other DNA sequences in the same sample also yield this CDR3. The CDR3 DNA reads TGCAGCGTTGCCGACACCGGGGAGCTGTTTTTT. Protein: CSVADTGELFF. The V call is TRBV29-1, the J call TRBJ2-2; D remains unclear. CDR3 length: 11 amino acids. In germline, CDR1 is SQVTM, CDR2 ANQGSEA. V lost 4 bases and J 3 bases, leaving 3 bases between the germline ends.

The V gene is TRBV6-5, the J gene TRBJ1-1, with unresolved D. This CDR3 comprises 14 residues. Germline V gene sequence: CDR1 MNHEY, CDR2 SVGAGI. V shed 1 base and J shed 9 bases, with 15 bases lying between them. The CDR3 bases are TGTGCCAGCAGTTACTTACCCGGATCCGGGAAAGCTTTCTTT. This sequence encodes CASSYLPGSGKAFF.

V is TRBV13 and J is TRBJ1-5; the D is unclear. The CDR3 spans 15 residues. Germline V gives CDR1 PRHDT, CDR2 FYEKMQ (reference sequence). V lost 0 bases and J lost 4, with 10 bases in between. The CDR3 loop is CASSLGMGGNQPQHF. The CDR3, as DNA: TGTGCCAGCAGCTTAGGGATGGGAGGGAATCAGCCCCAGCATTTT. Full variable domain (remainder filled in from reference TRBV13 and TRBJ1-5): AAGVIQSPRHLIKEKRETATLKCYPIPRHDTVYWYQQGPGQDPQFLISFYEKMQSDKGSIPDRFSAQQFSDYHSELNMSSLELGDSALYFCASSLGMGGNQPQHFGDGTRLSIL.

The chain joins TRBV9 to TRBJ2-2; D ambiguous. V was shortened by 0 bases and J by 3 bases, with 6 bases between the two germline ends. CDR3 length: 14 amino acids. CDR1 SGDLS and CDR2 YYNGEE come from the germline V gene. CDR3 nucleotides: TGTGCCAGCAGCGTAGAATCCCACACCGGGGAGCTGTTTTTT. Protein: CASSVESHTGELFF. The variable domain in full, with the rest retrieved from reference TRBV9 and TRBJ2-2, is DSGVTQTPKHLITATGQRVTLRCSPRSGDLSVYWYQQSLDQGLQFLIQYYNGEERAKGNILERFSAQQFPDLHSELNLSSLELGDSALYFCASSVESHTGELFFGEGSRLTVL.

The V and J genes are TRBV7-9 and TRBJ2-1; possible D gene TRBD2, 7 bases. The CDR3 consists of 15 residues. V gave up 5 bases and J gave up 4 bases, with 15 bases separating them. Germline V lookup: CDR1 SEHNR, CDR2 FQNEAQ (reference sequence). The CDR3 bases are TGTGCCAGCAGCCCCGGGGGGCGGGGGTACAATGAGCAGTTCTTC. It is translated as CASSPGGRGYNEQFF.

The chain joins TRBV6-5 to TRBJ2-7, with a possible D match to TRBD1 (6 bases). This CDR3 is 15 amino acids long. Germline-derived CDR1 and CDR2 are MNHEY and SVGAGI. V gave up 2 bases and J gave up 0 bases, with 11 bases separating them. The CDR3 DNA sequence: TGTGCCAGCAGTTACAAGGCAGGGGCCTCCTACGAGCAGTACTTC. The encoded protein is CASSYKAGASYEQYF.

The rearrangement joins TRBV27 to TRBJ2-7; D not resolved. The CDR3 extends over 13 amino acids. The V end lost 0 bases, the J end lost 0 bases, and 3 bases lay between the germline ends. The germline V gene has CDR1 MNHEY and CDR2 SMNVEV (reference sequence). This CDR3 is CASSLSTSYEQYF. The CDR3, as DNA: TGTGCCAGCAGTTTATCTACCTCCTACGAGCAGTACTTC.

The chain employs TRBV25-1 and TRBJ2-2; D gene uncertain. CDR3 length equals 14 residues. Trimming removed 0 bases from V and 3 bases from J, with 5 bases in between. Germline CDR1 and CDR2: MGHDK and SYGVNS. DNA of the CDR3: TGTGCCAGCAGTGAATACTGGGACACCGGGGAGCTGTTTTTT. Amino acids: CASSEYWDTGELFF.